A selection of T cell receptor beta chains follows, all from one sample in a study of cytomegalovirus exposure and HLA in healthy donors. Method: immunoSEQ multiplex PCR; TCRdb's copy keeps in-frame clones and lacks some. The sample shows about 170,000 clones, 70% to 90% of them seen only once. The sequencing input was PBMCs. All receptors derive from a man under 40 in good health and CMV-seropositive. CDR3s include the opening cysteine and the closing phenylalanine or tryptophan. The D gene is left open where the match is weak. Some rows mark clone size as missing; the rest say once, few, many or name a class of expanded clone.

NA,TRBJ1-2,NA,TRBV6-1,CASSEGGRYRDYGYTF,TGTGCCAGCAGTGAAGGGGGCCGCTACAGGGACTATGGCTACACCTTC
NA,TRBJ2-5,NA,TRBV11-3,CASSLGTDRTQYF,TGTGCCAGCAGCTTAGGGACAGATCGGACCCAGTACTTC
NA,TRBJ2-1,TRBD2,TRBV7-2,CASGKTSATYNGQFF,TGTGCCAGCGGCAAAACTAGCGCTACCTACAATGGGCAGTTCTTC
few,TRBJ1-5,TRBD1,TRBV2,CASSATGGQPQHF,TGTGCCAGCAGCGCGACAGGGGGCCAACCCCAGCATTTT
NA,TRBJ2-2,TRBD2,TRBV5-1,CASSSGLAENTGELCF,TGCGCCAGCAGCTCGGGACTAGCGGAAAACACCGGGGAGCTGTGTTTT
NA,TRBJ2-1,NA,TRBV4-1,CASSQDDGSYNEQFF,TGCGCCAGCAGCCAAGATGACGGGTCCTACAATGAGCAGTTCTTC
NA,TRBJ1-2,TRBD1,TRBV6-5,CASRLSTGGAYGYTF,TGTGCCAGCAGGCTCTCAACAGGGGGCGCCTATGGCTACACCTTC
NA,TRBJ2-1,NA,TRBV5-4,CASSTPGTEYNEQFF,TGTGCCAGCAGCACCCCCGGGACTGAATACAATGAGCAGTTCTTC
NA,TRBJ1-3,NA,TRBV6-5,CASTPDRFSGNTIYF,TGTGCCAGCACCCCCGACAGGTTCTCTGGAAACACCATATATTTT
NA,TRBJ2-3,TRBD1,TRBV19,CASSPRGQGRTDTQYF,TGTGCCAGTAGTCCTCGGGGACAGGGGAGAACAGATACGCAGTATTTT
NA,TRBJ2-2,TRBD2,TRBV5-1,CASSPSGSGGELFF,TGCGCCAGCAGCCCTAGCGGGAGTGGTGGGGAGCTGTTTTTT
once,TRBJ2-2,TRBD1,TRBV7-2,CASSLRGQGGGELFF,TGTGCCAGCAGCTTAAGAGGACAGGGAGGCGGGGAGCTGTTTTTT
few,TRBJ1-5,TRBD1,TRBV27,CASRLGGRYQPQHF,TGTGCCAGCAGACTAGGGGGCCGGTATCAGCCCCAGCATTTT
NA,TRBJ2-7,TRBD1,TRBV10-1,CASSGQGAFYEQYF,TGCGCCAGCAGTGGACAGGGGGCATTCTACGAGCAGTACTTC
few,TRBJ1-3,NA,TRBV7-6,CASSLEDRSIENTIYF,TGTGCCAGCAGCTTAGAGGACAGAAGTATTGAAAACACCATATATTTT
NA,TRBJ2-1,TRBD2,TRBV15,CATSRELAGDEQFF,TGTGCCACCAGCAGAGAACTAGCGGGAGATGAGCAGTTCTTC
NA,TRBJ1-2,TRBD1,TRBV2,CASSVITSGQGVNYGYTF,TGTGCCAGCAGTGTCATCACATCGGGACAGGGAGTGAACTATGGCTACACCTTC
NA,TRBJ2-3,NA,TRBV7-9,CSSSTTGVTDTQYF,TGTTCCAGCAGCACTACGGGGGTTACAGATACGCAGTATTTT
NA,TRBJ1-2,NA,TRBV4-1,CASSQALGGFYGYTF,TGCGCCAGCAGCCAAGCCTTGGGGGGGTTCTATGGCTACACCTTC
NA,TRBJ1-2,NA,TRBV7-2,CASSFRGGYYGYTF,TGTGCCAGCAGCTTCCGGGGGGGTTACTATGGCTACACCTTC
NA,TRBJ2-7,TRBD1,TRBV6-5,CASSYLTGGIYEQYF,TGTGCCAGCAGTTACTTGACAGGGGGGATCTACGAGCAGTACTTC
NA,TRBJ2-5,TRBD1,TRBV10-3,CAISTDDREEETQYF,TGTGCCATCAGTACGGACGACAGGGAAGAAGAGACCCAGTACTTC
NA,TRBJ1-2,NA,TRBV5-1,CASSFGGENYGYTF,TGCGCCAGCAGCTTCGGGGGTGAAAACTATGGCTACACCTTC
NA,TRBJ2-4,NA,TRBV5-1,CASSYYPGTAKNIQYF,TGCGCCAGCAGCTACTACCCGGGAACAGCCAAAAACATTCAGTACTTC
NA,TRBJ2-1,NA,TRBV9,CASSVVSNEQFF,TGTGCCAGCAGCGTAGTGAGCAATGAGCAGTTCTTC
NA,TRBJ1-1,TRBD1,TRBV6-1,CASSVRTGDTEAFF,TGTGCCAGCAGTGTGCGGACAGGGGACACTGAAGCTTTCTTT
few,TRBJ1-1,NA,TRBV6-5,CASSYSEGYTEAFF,TGTGCCAGCAGTTACTCGGAGGGGTACACTGAAGCTTTCTTT
NA,TRBJ1-2,NA,TRBV5-8,CASSSWGQYNYGYTF,TGTGCCAGCAGCTCCTGGGGGCAGTATAACTATGGCTACACCTTC
NA,TRBJ1-2,NA,TRBV7-2,CASSLIATGGYTF,TGTGCCAGCAGCTTAATTGCCACAGGGGGCTACACCTTC
NA,TRBJ1-1,NA,TRBV11-3,CASSLTANLNTEAFF,TGTGCCAGCAGCTTGACAGCAAATTTGAACACTGAAGCTTTCTTT
NA,TRBJ2-3,TRBD2,TRBV10-3,CAIRREPSTDTQYF,TGTGCCATCCGGCGGGAGCCCAGCACAGATACGCAGTATTTT
NA,TRBJ2-1,TRBD2,TRBV5-1,CASGRELAGASEQFF,TGCGCCAGCGGGAGGGAACTAGCGGGAGCGAGTGAGCAGTTCTTC
once,TRBJ2-5,TRBD2,TRBV13,CASRLAGASAGQYF,TGTGCCAGCAGGCTAGCGGGGGCATCGGCGGGCCAGTACTTC
NA,TRBJ1-6,TRBD1,TRBV6-5,CASSYDRGYNSPLHF,TGTGCCAGCAGTTACGACAGGGGGTATAATTCACCCCTCCACTTT
NA,TRBJ1-2,NA,TRBV9,CASSVGQAANYGYTF,TGTGCCAGCAGCGTAGGGCAGGCAGCTAACTATGGCTACACCTTC
NA,TRBJ2-1,TRBD2,TRBV9,CASSPIAGVRANEQFF,TGTGCCAGCAGCCCCATAGCGGGAGTAAGGGCCAATGAGCAGTTCTTC
NA,TRBJ2-7,TRBD1,TRBV11-3,CASSLGQGDGEQYF,TGTGCCAGCAGCTTAGGACAGGGGGACGGCGAGCAGTACTTC
NA,TRBJ2-7,NA,TRBV5-1,CASSLGTGSDEQYF,TGCGCCAGCAGCTTGGGCACAGGGAGCGACGAGCAGTACTTC
NA,TRBJ2-3,NA,TRBV2,CASSVSPSADTQYF,TGTGCCAGCAGTGTCAGTCCTAGTGCAGATACGCAGTATTTT
NA,TRBJ2-3,TRBD1,TRBV7-2,CASSNRGTGTDTQYF,TGTGCCAGCAGCAATAGGGGGACAGGGACGGATACGCAGTATTTT
NA,TRBJ2-2,TRBD2,TRBV12-5,CASGISGRTGELFF,TGTGCTAGTGGAATTAGCGGGAGGACCGGGGAGCTGTTTTTT
NA,TRBJ2-2,NA,TRBV6-6,CASSYSHGPGELFF,TGTGCCAGCAGTTACTCGCACGGTCCCGGGGAGCTGTTTTTT
NA,TRBJ1-1,NA,TRBV9,CASSRGGRKNTEAFF,TGTGCCAGCAGCAGGGGGGGCAGGAAGAACACTGAAGCTTTCTTT
NA,TRBJ2-7,TRBD2,TRBV2,CASSELGDYTPYEQYF,TGTGCCAGCAGTGAATTGGGGGACTACACTCCCTACGAGCAGTACTTC
NA,TRBJ2-4,TRBD1,TRBV9,CASSGGTGRLAKNIQYF,TGTGCCAGCAGCGGAGGGACAGGCAGACTAGCCAAAAACATTCAGTACTTC
once,TRBJ1-6,NA,TRBV7-3,CASSFGQYNSPLHF,TGTGCCAGCAGCTTTGGACAATATAATTCACCCCTCCACTTT
NA,TRBJ2-5,TRBD1,TRBV7-9,CASSPGQGRETQYF,TGTGCCAGCAGCCCAGGACAGGGGAGGGAGACCCAGTACTTC
NA,TRBJ1-5,TRBD1,TRBV27,CASNPQGGLSNQPQHF,TGTGCCAGCAATCCTCAGGGGGGCCTTAGCAATCAGCCCCAGCATTTT
NA,TRBJ1-5,TRBD1,TRBV27,CASSKTGARGQPQHF,TGTGCCAGCAGCAAAACAGGGGCTCGCGGTCAGCCCCAGCATTTT
NA,TRBJ2-5,NA,TRBV5-5,CASARYQETQYF,TGTGCCAGCGCGAGGTACCAAGAGACCCAGTACTTC
once,TRBJ2-3,TRBD2,TRBV4-2,CASSQVSGRGSADTQYF,TGTGCCAGCAGCCAAGTTTCGGGTCGCGGGAGTGCAGATACGCAGTATTTT
NA,TRBJ2-4,TRBD1,TRBV4-1,CASSHPRDRDGRAKNIQYF,TGCGCCAGCAGCCACCCACGGGACAGGGATGGTAGGGCCAAAAACATTCAGTACTTC
NA,TRBJ2-3,TRBD2,TRBV9,CASSVAGGTWDTQYF,TGTGCCAGCAGCGTAGCGGGAGGGACCTGGGATACGCAGTATTTT
NA,TRBJ2-2,NA,TRBV27,CASSFRGRYTGELFF,TGTGCCAGCAGTTTTAGAGGCAGATACACCGGGGAGCTGTTTTTT
once,TRBJ1-2,NA,TRBV29-1,CSVVRAPPNYGYTF,TGCAGCGTTGTCAGGGCTCCTCCTAACTATGGCTACACCTTC